This T cell receptor (beta chain) was identified in a study of CD8 T cells in Susac syndrome. The V and J ends lost 5 bases and 3 bases, in that order; junction bases with no gene match: 2. Germline loops: CDR1 MNHEY, CDR2 SMNVEV (reference sequence). The CDR3 is 13 amino acids. With random hexamers, reverse transcription was performed on roughly 0.5 to 1 ug of RNA. By means of immunoSEQ multiplex PCR, TCR beta CDR3 spanning 54 Vbeta and 13 Jbeta underwent amplification. One entry per CDR3 protein, called by TCRdb with MiXCR from the immunoSEQ multiplex PCR reads. The table lists about 150,000 distinct CDR3 sequences, approximately 95% of them singletons, with less than 0.095% in the top ten.

This rearrangement joins TRBV27 to TRBJ2-5; 8 bases align to TRBD1. Material: CD4+ T cells from PBMCs. The receptor's source is a human donor in good health. Written as DNA, the CDR3 is TGTGCCAGCAGTCCGGACAGGGAAGAGACCCAGTACTTC. The encoded protein is CASSPDREETQYF.